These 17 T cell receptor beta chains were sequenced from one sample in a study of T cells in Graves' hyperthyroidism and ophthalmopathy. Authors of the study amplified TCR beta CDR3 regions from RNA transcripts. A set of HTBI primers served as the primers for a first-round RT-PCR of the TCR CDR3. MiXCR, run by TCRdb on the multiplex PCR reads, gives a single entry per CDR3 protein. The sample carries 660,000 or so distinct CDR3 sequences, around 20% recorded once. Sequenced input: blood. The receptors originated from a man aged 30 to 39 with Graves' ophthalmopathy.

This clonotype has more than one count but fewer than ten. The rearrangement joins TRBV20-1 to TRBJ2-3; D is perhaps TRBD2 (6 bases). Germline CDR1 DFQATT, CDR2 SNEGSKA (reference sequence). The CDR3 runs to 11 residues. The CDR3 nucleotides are TGCAGCGAATTAGCGGCGCATACGCAGTATTTT. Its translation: CSELAAHTQYF.

CDR3 region: CASSLRAAGVTEAFF. CDR3 coding DNA: TGTGCCAGCAGCTTAAGAGCGGCGGGGGTCACTGAAGCTTTCTTT. The chain links TRBV7-8 to TRBJ1-1; perhaps TRBD1 as D (5 bases). The length of the CDR3 is 15 residues. Germline lookup yields CDR1 SGHVS and CDR2 FQNEAQ. With 2 bases removed from V and 4 bases from J, the gap between germline ends came to 14 bases.

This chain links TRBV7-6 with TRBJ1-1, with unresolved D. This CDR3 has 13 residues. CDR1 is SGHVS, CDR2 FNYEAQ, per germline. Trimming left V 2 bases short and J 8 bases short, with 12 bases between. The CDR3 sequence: CASSLFLTGEAFF. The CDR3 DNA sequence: TGTGCCAGCAGCTTATTCCTAACGGGAGAAGCTTTCTTT.

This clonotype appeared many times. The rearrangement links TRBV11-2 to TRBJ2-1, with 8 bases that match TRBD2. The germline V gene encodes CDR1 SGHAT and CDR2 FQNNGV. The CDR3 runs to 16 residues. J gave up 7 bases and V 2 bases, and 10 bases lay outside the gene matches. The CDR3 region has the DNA TGTGCCAGCAGCTTAACCCCAGCGGGAGCCCTAAATGAGCAGTTCTTC. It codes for CASSLTPAGALNEQFF. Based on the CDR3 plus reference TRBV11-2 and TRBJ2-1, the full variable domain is EAGVAQSPRYKIIEKRQSVAFWCNPISGHATLYWYQQILGQGPKLLIQFQNNGVVDDSQLPKDRFSAERLKGVDSTLKIQPAKLEDSAVYLCASSLTPAGALNEQFFGPGTRLTVL.

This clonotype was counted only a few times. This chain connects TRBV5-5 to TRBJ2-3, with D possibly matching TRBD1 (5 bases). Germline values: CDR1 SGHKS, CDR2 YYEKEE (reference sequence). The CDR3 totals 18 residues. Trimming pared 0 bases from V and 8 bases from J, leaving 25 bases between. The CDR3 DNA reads TGTGCCAGCAGCTTGGCGGTACAGGCCTCCGGTTCTTGGGGTACGCAGTATTTT. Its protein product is CASSLAVQASGSWGTQYF.

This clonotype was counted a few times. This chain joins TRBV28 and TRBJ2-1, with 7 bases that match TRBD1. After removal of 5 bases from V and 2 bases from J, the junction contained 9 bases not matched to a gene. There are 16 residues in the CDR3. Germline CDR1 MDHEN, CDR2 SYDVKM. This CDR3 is CASSGIGTVTYNEQFF. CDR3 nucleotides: TGTGCCAGCAGTGGAATAGGGACAGTCACCTACAATGAGCAGTTCTTC.

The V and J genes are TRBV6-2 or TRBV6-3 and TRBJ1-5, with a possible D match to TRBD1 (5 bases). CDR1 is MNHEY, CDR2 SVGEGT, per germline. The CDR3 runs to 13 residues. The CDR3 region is CGSAGQPNQPQHF. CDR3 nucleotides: TGTGGGAGCGCCGGACAACCTAATCAGCCCCAGCATTTT.

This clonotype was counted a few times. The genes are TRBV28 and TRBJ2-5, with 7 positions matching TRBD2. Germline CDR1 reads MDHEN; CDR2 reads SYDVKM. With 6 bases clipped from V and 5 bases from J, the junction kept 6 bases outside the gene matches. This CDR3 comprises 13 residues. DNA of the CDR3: TGTGCCAGCAGACAAGGGACTACGGAGACCCAGTACTTC. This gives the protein CASRQGTTETQYF.

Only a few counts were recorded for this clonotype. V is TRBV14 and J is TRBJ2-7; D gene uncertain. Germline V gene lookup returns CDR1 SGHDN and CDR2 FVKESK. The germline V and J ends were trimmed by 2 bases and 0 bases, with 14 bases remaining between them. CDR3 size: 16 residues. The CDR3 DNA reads TGTGCCAGCAGCCAAAATGAGGCACCGAGCTCCTACGAGCAGTACTTC. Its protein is CASSQNEAPSSYEQYF. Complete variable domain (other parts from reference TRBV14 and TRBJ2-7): EAGVTQFPSHSVIEKGQTVTLRCDPISGHDNLYWYRRVMGKEIKFLLHFVKESKQDESGMPNNRFLAERTGGTYSTLKVQPAELEDSGVYFCASSQNEAPSSYEQYFGPGTRLTVT.

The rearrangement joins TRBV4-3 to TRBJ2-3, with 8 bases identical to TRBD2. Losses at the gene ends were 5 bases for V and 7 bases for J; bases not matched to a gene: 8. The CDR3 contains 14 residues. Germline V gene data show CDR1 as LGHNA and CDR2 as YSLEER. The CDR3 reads CASSGLAGGNTQYF. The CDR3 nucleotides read TGCGCCAGCAGCGGTTTGGCGGGAGGAAATACGCAGTATTTT.

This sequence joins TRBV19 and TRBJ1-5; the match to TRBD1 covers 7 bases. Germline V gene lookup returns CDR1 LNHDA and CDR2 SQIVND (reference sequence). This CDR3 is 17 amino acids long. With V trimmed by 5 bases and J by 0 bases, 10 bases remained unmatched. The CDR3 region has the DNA TGTGCCAGTAGTCTCCTGGGACAGCACTATAGCAATCAGCCCCAGCATTTT. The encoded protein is CASSLLGQHYSNQPQHF.

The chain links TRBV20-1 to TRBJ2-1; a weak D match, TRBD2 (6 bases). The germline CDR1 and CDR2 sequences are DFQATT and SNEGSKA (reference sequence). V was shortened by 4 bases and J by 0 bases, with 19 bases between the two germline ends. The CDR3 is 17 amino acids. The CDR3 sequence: CSANFQSRGSSYNEQFF. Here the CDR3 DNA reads TGCAGTGCTAACTTCCAGTCACGGGGGAGCTCCTACAATGAGCAGTTCTTC.

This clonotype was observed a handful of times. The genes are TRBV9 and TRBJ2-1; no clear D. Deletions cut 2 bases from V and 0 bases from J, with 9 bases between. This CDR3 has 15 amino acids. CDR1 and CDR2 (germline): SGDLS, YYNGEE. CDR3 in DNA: TGTGCCAGCAGCGTCGGAGTCACCTCCTACAATGAGCAGTTCTTC. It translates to CASSVGVTSYNEQFF.

CDR3 sequence: CASSYDRANTGELFF. In DNA form, the CDR3 reads TGTGCCAGCAGTTATGACCGCGCGAACACCGGGGAGCTGTTTTTT. The V call is TRBV6-5, the J call TRBJ2-2, with D unresolved. Germline V gives CDR1 MNHEY, CDR2 SVGAGI. This CDR3 is built from 15 residues. Between the trimmed V and J ends, which lost 3 bases and 0 bases, there was a span of 8 bases.

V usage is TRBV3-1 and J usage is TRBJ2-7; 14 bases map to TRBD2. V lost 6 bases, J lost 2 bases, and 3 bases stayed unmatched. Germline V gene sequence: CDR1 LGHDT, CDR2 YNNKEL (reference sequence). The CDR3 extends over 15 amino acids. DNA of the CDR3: TGTGCCAGCAGACAGACTAGCGGGAGGGCCTACGAGCAGTACTTC. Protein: CASRQTSGRAYEQYF.

CDR3 sequence reads: CASKEAGNTEAFF. DNA of the CDR3: TGTGCCAGCAAAGAGGCCGGGAACACTGAAGCTTTCTTT. The chain joins TRBV27 to TRBJ1-1; D gene ambiguous. The germline V gene encodes CDR1 MNHEY and CDR2 SMNVEV (reference sequence). Trimming cost V 7 bases and J 1 base, with 10 bases left between them. The CDR3 contains 13 residues.

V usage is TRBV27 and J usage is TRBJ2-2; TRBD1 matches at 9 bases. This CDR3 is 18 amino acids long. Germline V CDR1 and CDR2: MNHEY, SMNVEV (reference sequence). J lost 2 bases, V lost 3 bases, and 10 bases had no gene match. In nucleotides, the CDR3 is TGTGCCAGCAGTTTGGGGGACCGGGACAGGGAAAACACCGGGGAGCTGTTTTTT. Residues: CASSLGDRDRENTGELFF.